This T cell receptor (beta chain) originates from a study of blood T cell repertoires in COVID-19 (dated by TCRdb to about 2020). For the study in its entirety: Samples covering the acute and convalescent phases of COVID-19 were provided by collaborators in the United States, Italy and Spain. The material from the prospective study consisted of cDNA or gDNA derived from T cells, B-cell-depleted T cells, or PBMCs. The dataset comprised deeply sampled blood TCRbeta repertoires from subjects exposed to, actively infected with, or recovered from COVID-19. The repertoires were released in a freely available public database intended as a resource for research on the immune response to SARS-CoV-2. Samples were obtained from the ongoing ImmuneRACE study (first 160 participants) and from over 1,000 subjects provided by 6 global collaborators. Nearly every sample came with metadata listing a de-identified subject ID, COVID-19 status, age in years and sex. Where HLA class I and class II types were available, the types were taken from metadata supplied by the sample provider, not from assay-based typing.

V is shortened by 0 bases, J by 3 bases, and the region joining them spans 6 bases. The CDR3 covers 13 residues, taking in both the cysteine and the phenylalanine. Only the CDR3 portion is preserved as DNA: 39 bases, with reading frame beginning at the first base. CDR1 and CDR2, per the germline V gene, are SGHRS and YFSETQ. Participants in the prospective study were enrolled through a virtual design, were aged about 18 to 100 years, and lived in 24 United States geographic areas. Cohort assignment in the prospective study relied on participant-reported clinical history from a screening survey and a study questionnaire. A participant counted as exposed if, within 2 weeks of entering the study, that participant had been in contact with someone who had a PCR-confirmed or clinician-diagnosed COVID-19 case. Mobile phlebotomists in the prospective study collected whole blood, serum and a nasopharyngeal or oropharyngeal swab from every participant. Prospective study participants could optionally give additional blood draws and questionnaires over a roughly 2-month period. Before DNA extraction, prospective study blood samples were shipped either frozen or at room temperature.

Points on this clone: Its antigen is still unknown. Base-call qualities are not available, and no considerably larger clone is one nucleotide away.

TCRbeta CDR3 regions were amplified from genomic DNA by means of the immunoSEQ Assay, a bias-controlled multiplex PCR. On the authors' methods: The number of nucleated cells in each sample was estimated by amplification of reference gene primers within the assay. Sequence reads were collapsed and filtered to measure the absolute abundance of every unique TCRbeta CDR3 rearrangement. For each sample, productive Simpson clonality was calculated by taking the square root of Simpson's diversity index across productive rearrangements. The clones in this table, taken by TCRdb from immuneACCESS, are in-frame only. Not every clone is retained; where verified, under half of the shortfall comes from an unresolved V gene, and the cause of the rest is unknown. V and J calls and clone size are copied from that table; D and trimming were computed from the DNA. This sample holds 120,000 to 150,000 clones; about four fifths were observed only once. The top ten clonotypes cover 5% to 7% of the sample.

Beyond this particular receptor, the publication reports: Clinical and demographic metadata were provided uncurated, with the amount varying by source and participant.

This receptor was obtained from a woman aged 45-65 years who had been exposed to COVID-19. Here the chain combines TRBV5-1 and TRBJ1-1, and TRBD1 may be the D gene, going by 6 matching bases. The sequencing input was PBMCs or T cells enriched from blood (not recorded which). The CDR3 region has the sequence CASSLAGDTEAFF. The bases are TGCGCCAGCAGCTTGGCAGGGGACACTGAAGCTTTCTTT.